The sequence of this T cell receptor (beta chain) was determined in a study of cytomegalovirus exposure and HLA in healthy donors. Overall study results and limits: Altogether, some 170 TCR beta chains were recorded as cytomegalovirus-associated. TCR beta V- and J-gene trimming was later associated with a missense DCLRE1C variant. In a later analysis, specific HLA alleles were associated with some 16,000 TCR beta sequences at a 0.05 false discovery rate.

Turning to this clone: Its matching antigen is unknown.

The PCR employed 60 Vbeta primers together with 13 Jbeta primers. Measured with immunoSEQ multiplex PCR; TCRdb has only the in-frame clones, and not every one. The table has 80,000 or so clones, around 60% seen once; the top ten hold 4% to 4.5%. The sample taken for sequencing was PBMCs. This clonotype was sampled from a male donor in good health and CMV-seropositive.

DNA of the CDR3: TGTGCCAGCAGCGGAGGGCCGCGCACAGATACGCAGTATTTT. Its translation: CASSGGPRTDTQYF. The V gene is TRBV9, the J gene TRBJ2-3; the D gene is possibly TRBD2 (5 bases). Germline assignment: CDR1 SGDLS and CDR2 YYNGEE. The V gene lost 3 bases and the J gene lost 1 base, with 9 bases spanning the gap. This CDR3 is 14 amino acids long.